The clone carrying this T cell receptor (beta chain) was detected ten times or more. The antigen is undetermined. From germline, CDR1 is SGHRS and CDR2 YFSETQ. CDR3 length: 14 residues. The V end was cut by 5 bases, the J end by 1 base, with 12 bases between. The sample originates from a study of CD8 T cells in ankylosing spondylitis. Study-level points and caveats: The study identified a TCR beta motif of roughly eight highly homologous variants that appeared characteristic of ankylosing spondylitis blood.

MiXCR, run by TCRdb on the 5' RACE reads, gives a single entry per CDR3 protein. The top ten hold roughly 0.51% of the sample, which has some 800,000 distinct CDR3 sequences, 12% seen once. This chain uses TRBV5-1 with TRBJ2-5, with D uncertain. The sequence was collected from a male donor with ankylosing spondylitis. The sample consisted of blood, either unsorted or a sorted T cell fraction (not recorded which). The CDR3 DNA is TGCGCCAGCAGTGTGGCTGGCGGCCAAGAGACCCAGTACTTC. This sequence encodes CASSVAGGQETQYF. Looking up the rest from reference TRBV5-1 and TRBJ2-5 gives the full variable domain: KAGVTQTPRYLIKTRGQQVTLSCSPISGHRSVSWYQQTPGQGLQFLFEYFSETQRNKGNFPGRFSGRQFSNSRSEMNVSTLELGDSALYLCASSVAGGQETQYFGPGTRLLVL.